Included here is one T cell receptor beta chain sequence, with context. Its specificity is not known. The assay was immunoSEQ multiplex PCR, and TCRdb's table has in-frame clones only and misses some. The data show approximately 15,000 clones, under 70% seen once. Germline V CDR1 and CDR2: LNHDA, SQIVND (reference sequence). Trimming stripped 6 bases from V and 4 bases from J, with 18 bases between. The CDR3 covers 15 residues. Graft-derived tissue was subjected to processing to liberate intraepithelial and lamina propria lymphocytes. The data derive from a study of graft-versus-host responses after intestinal transplantation. Turning to the study itself: In this cohort, recipients had multivisceral, liver-intestinal, or isolated intestinal transplants. The study, taken as a whole, reports: Among recipient marrow samples, GvH clones were found; some appeared first in ileum or blood. Peak GvH clone levels in circulation were associated with early post-transplant HvG declines.

This chain links TRBV19 with TRBJ1-2; a weak D match, TRBD1 (5 bases). The specimen was ileum tissue, collected around 94 weeks after intestinal transplantation. The sequence derives from a human patient who received an intestinal transplant, so some T cells may come from the graft donor. In nucleotides, the CDR3 is TGTGCCAGTAGCCCGACCGAGACAGCTCGCTATGGCTACACCTTC. Translating gives CASSPTETARYGYTF.